This T cell receptor (beta chain) was sequenced for a study of cytomegalovirus exposure and HLA in healthy donors. At the level of the study: Genotyping showed roughly 83% of 398 donors falling in the Caucasian-associated ancestry cluster. Findings of the study overall: Evidence from a later analysis indicated that most CMV-associated TCR beta chains looked HLA-restricted. Among TCR beta chains, those listed as cytomegalovirus-associated numbered approximately 150. A missense DCLRE1C variant was associated with V- and J-gene trimming of TCR beta chains in a later analysis, and an independent cohort replicated the association.

CDR1 MDHEN and CDR2 SYDVKM come from the germline V gene. The germline V and J ends were trimmed by 2 bases and 1 base, with 8 bases remaining between them. The CDR3 is made up of 14 amino acids. As for this clone: What it recognizes is unknown.

With 60 Vbeta and 13 Jbeta primers, the PCR was carried out. The method was immunoSEQ multiplex PCR; TCRdb's version includes in-frame clones alone and lacks a portion of them. Of some 140,000 clones listed, 65% to 75% were seen once; the top ten hold less than 3.5%. Source material: PBMCs. The TCR comes from a young man in good health and CMV-seronegative. This chain links TRBV28 with TRBJ1-1; D is perhaps TRBD1 (6 bases). Here the CDR3 DNA reads TGTGCCAGCAGTTTACTGGGACAGAACACTGAAGCTTTCTTT. It encodes CASSLLGQNTEAFF.